This TCR beta chain was sequenced for a study of beta chain features in type 1 diabetes. Study observations and caveats: Naive, central memory and regulatory TCRB repertoires appeared more similar among patients than healthy donors. People with Type 1 diabetes carried modestly yet significantly shorter TCRB CDR3s in all four CD4+ subsets.

The germline V gene has CDR1 MNHEY and CDR2 SVGAGI. This CDR3 region has 15 residues. V lost 0 bases and J lost 4, with 11 bases in between. Sequencing targeted expressed TCRB transcripts, as all isolated RNA had been reverse transcribed. There were several million reads on average in the naive, central memory and regulatory T cell samples. Sequenced by immunoSEQ multiplex PCR; TCRdb stores in-frame clones only, minus some. The data contain 300,000 to 400,000 clones, roughly 8.8% of them singletons. This clone was counted between two and nine times. Its antigen is undetermined. CD45RO/CCR7/CD25/CD127/CD95/CD27 sorting isolated CD4+ naive, central memory, regulatory and stem cell-like memory cells.

V gene TRBV6-5 combines with J gene TRBJ2-3; D is unresolved. The TCR was taken from a man aged 25 to 40 with type 1 diabetes. The sample comprised central memory CD4+ T cells from blood. The CDR3 here is CASSYSQERADTQYF. The CDR3 DNA sequence: TGTGCCAGCAGTTACTCGCAGGAACGGGCAGATACGCAGTATTTT.